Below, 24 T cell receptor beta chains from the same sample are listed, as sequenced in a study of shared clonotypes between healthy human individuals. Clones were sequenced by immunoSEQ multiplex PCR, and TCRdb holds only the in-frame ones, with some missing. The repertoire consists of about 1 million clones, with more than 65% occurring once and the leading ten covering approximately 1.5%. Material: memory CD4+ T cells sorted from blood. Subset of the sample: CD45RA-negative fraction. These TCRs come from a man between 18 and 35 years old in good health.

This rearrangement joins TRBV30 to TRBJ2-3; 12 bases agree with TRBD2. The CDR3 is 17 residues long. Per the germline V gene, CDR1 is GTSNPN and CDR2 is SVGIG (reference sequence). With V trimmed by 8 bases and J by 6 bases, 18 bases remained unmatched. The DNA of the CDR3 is TGTGCCCTCGGACGGGGACTAGCGGGTAATAAAGGGGATACGCAGTATTTT. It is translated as CALGRGLAGNKGDTQYF. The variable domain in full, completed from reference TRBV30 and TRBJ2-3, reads SQTIHQWPATLVQPVGSPLSLECTVEGTSNPNLYWYRQAAGRGLQLLFYSVGIGQISSEVPQNLSASRPQDRQFILSSKKLLLSDSGFYLCALGRGLAGNKGDTQYFGPGTRLTVL.

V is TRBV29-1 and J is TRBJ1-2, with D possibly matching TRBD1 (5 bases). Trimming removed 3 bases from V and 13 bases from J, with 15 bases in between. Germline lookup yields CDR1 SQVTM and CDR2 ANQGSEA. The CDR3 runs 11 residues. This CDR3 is CSVEGTGRGTF. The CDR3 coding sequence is TGCAGCGTTGAGGGCACAGGTCGGGGCACCTTC.

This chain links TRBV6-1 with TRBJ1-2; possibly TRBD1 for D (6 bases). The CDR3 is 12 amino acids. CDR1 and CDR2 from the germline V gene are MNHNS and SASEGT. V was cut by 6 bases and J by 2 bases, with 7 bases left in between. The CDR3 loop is CASRGGNYGYTF. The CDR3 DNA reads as TGTGCCAGCAGAGGGGGGAACTATGGCTACACCTTC.

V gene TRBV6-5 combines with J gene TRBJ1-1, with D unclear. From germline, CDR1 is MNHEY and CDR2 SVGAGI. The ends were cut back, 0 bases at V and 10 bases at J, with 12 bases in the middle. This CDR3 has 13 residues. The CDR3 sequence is CASSYSDSLAAFF. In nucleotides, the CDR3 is TGTGCCAGCAGTTACTCTGACTCTCTGGCAGCTTTCTTT.

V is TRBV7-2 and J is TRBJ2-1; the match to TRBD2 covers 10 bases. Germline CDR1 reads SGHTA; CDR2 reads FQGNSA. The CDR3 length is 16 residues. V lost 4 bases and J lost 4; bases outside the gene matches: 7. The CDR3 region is CASSSLAGVGYNEQFF. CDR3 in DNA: TGTGCCAGCAGCTCTCTAGCGGGAGTGGGTTACAATGAGCAGTTCTTC. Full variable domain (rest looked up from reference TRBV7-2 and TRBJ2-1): GAGVSQSPSNKVTEKGKDVELRCDPISGHTALYWYRQSLGQGLEFLIYFQGNSAPDKSGLPSDRFSAERTGGSVSTLTIQRTQQEDSAVYLCASSSLAGVGYNEQFFGPGTRLTVL.

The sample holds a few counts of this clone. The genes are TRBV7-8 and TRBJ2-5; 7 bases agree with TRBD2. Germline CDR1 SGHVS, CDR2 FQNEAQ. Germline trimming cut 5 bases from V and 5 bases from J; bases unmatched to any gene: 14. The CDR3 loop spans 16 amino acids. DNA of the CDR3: TGTGCCAGCAGCCCACGGGGAGGGTTAACCTCCGAGACCCAGTACTTC. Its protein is CASSPRGGLTSETQYF.

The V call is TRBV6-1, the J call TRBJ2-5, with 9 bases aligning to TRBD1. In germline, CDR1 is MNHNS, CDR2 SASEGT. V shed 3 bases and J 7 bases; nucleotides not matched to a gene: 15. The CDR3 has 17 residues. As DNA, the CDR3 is TGTGCCAGCAGTGAGGCCTCTTCGGGGGACAGGGAGCGGACCCAGTACTTC. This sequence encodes CASSEASSGDRERTQYF.

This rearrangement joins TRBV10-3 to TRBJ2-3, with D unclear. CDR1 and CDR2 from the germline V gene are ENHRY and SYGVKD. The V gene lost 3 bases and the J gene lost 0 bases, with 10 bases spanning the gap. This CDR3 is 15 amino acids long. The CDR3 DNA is TGTGCCATCAGTGAATATCCTTCTAGCACAGATACGCAGTATTTT. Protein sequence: CAISEYPSSTDTQYF.

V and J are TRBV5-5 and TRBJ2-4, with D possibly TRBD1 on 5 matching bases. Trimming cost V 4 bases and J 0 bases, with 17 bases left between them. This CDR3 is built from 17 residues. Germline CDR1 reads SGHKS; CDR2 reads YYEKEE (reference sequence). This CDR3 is CASSRKQDDVAKNIQYF. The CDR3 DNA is TGTGCCAGCAGCCGAAAACAGGATGACGTAGCCAAAAACATTCAGTACTTC. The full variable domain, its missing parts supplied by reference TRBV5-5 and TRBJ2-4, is DAGVTQSPTHLIKTRGQQVTLRCSPISGHKSVSWYQQVLGQGPQFIFQYYEKEERGRGNFPDRFSARQFPNYSSELNVNALLLGDSALYLCASSRKQDDVAKNIQYFGAGTRLSVL.

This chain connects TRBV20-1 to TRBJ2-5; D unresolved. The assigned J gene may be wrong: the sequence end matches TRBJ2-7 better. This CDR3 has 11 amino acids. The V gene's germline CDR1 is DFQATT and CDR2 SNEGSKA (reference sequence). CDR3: CSASGFNEQYF. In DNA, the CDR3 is TGCAGTGCTAGTGGCTTTAACGAGCAGTACTTC.

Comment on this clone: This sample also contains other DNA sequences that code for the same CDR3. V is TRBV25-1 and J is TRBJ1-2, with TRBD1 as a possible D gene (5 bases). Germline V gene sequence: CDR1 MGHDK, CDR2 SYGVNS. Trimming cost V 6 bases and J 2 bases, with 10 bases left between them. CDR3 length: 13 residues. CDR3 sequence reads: CASSEGENYGYTF. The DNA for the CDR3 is TGTGCCAGCAGCGAAGGGGAGAACTATGGCTACACCTTC.

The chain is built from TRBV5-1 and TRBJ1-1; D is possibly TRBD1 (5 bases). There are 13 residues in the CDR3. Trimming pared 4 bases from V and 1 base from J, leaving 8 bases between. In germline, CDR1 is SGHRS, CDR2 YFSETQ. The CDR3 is CASSVQGNTEAFF. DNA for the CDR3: TGCGCCAGCAGCGTCCAGGGGAACACTGAAGCTTTCTTT.

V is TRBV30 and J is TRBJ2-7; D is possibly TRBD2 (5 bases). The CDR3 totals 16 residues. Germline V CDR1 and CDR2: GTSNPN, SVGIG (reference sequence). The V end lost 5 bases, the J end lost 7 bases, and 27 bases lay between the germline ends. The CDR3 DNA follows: TGTGCCTGGCGTGGGAAAGACTTAGCGAGTCGGGGTGAGCAGTACTTC. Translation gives CAWRGKDLASRGEQYF.

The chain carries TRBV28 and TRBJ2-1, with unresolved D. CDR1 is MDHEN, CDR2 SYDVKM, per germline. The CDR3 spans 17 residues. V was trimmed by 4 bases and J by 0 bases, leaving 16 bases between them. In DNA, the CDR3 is TGTGCCAGCAGTTCTCCCGGCCACTCCTCCTCCTACAATGAGCAGTTCTTC. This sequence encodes CASSSPGHSSSYNEQFF.

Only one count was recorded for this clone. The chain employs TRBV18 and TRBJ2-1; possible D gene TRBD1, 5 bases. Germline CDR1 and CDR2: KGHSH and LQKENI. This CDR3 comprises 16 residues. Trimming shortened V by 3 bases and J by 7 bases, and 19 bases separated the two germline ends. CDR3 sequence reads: CASSPGQAGSFNEQFF. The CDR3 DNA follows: TGTGCCAGCTCACCGGGGCAGGCCGGCAGTTTTAATGAGCAGTTCTTC.

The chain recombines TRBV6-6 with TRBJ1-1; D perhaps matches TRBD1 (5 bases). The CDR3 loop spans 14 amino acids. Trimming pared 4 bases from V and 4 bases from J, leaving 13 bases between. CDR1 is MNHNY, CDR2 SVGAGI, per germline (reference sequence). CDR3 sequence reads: CASSFIRVGTEAFF. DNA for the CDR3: TGTGCCAGCAGTTTTATCAGGGTGGGCACTGAAGCTTTCTTT.

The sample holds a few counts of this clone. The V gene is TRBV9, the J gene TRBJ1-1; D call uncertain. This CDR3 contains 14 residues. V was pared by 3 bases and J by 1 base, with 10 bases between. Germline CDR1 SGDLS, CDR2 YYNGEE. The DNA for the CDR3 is TGTGCCAGCAGCGCCCAAGGGCAGAACACTGAAGCTTTCTTT. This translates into CASSAQGQNTEAFF.

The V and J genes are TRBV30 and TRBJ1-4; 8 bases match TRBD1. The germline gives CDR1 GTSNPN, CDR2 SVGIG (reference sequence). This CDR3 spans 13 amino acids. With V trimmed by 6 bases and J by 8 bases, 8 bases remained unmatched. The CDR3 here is CACPDRGGEKLFF. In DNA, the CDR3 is TGTGCCTGTCCCGACAGGGGAGGAGAAAAACTGTTTTTT.

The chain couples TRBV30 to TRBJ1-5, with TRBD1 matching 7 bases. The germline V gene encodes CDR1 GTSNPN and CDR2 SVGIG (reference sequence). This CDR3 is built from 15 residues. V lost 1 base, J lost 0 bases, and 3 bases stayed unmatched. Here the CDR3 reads CAWSGDSFSNQPQHF. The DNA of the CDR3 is TGTGCCTGGAGTGGGGACAGCTTTAGCAATCAGCCCCAGCATTTT. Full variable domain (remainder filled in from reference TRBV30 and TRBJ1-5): SQTIHQWPATLVQPVGSPLSLECTVEGTSNPNLYWYRQAAGRGLQLLFYSVGIGQISSEVPQNLSASRPQDRQFILSSKKLLLSDSGFYLCAWSGDSFSNQPQHFGDGTRLSIL.

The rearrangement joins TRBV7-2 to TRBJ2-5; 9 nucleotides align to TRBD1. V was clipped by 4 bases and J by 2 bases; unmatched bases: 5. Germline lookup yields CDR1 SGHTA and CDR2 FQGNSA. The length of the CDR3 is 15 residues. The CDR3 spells CASSYIGQGQETQYF. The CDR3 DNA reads TGTGCCAGCAGCTATATCGGACAGGGGCAAGAGACCCAGTACTTC.

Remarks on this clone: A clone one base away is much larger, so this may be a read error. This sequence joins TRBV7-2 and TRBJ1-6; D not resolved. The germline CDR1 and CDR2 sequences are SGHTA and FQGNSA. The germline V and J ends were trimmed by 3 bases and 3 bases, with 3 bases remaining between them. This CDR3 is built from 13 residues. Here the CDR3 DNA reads TGTGCCAGCAGCTTCATCTATAATTCACCCCTCCACTTT. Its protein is CASSFIYNSPLHF.

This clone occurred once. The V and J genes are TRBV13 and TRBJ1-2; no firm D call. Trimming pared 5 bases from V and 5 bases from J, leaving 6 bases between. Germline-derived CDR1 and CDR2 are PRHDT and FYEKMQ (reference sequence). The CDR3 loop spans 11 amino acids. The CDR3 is CASSLQYGYTF. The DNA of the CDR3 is TGTGCCAGCAGCCTTCAGTATGGCTACACCTTC.

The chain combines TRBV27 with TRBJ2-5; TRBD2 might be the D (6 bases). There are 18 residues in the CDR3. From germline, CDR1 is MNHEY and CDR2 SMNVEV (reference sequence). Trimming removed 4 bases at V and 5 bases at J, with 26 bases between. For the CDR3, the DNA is TGTGCCAGCAGTTCATTATCGGGTGGGGGGACTCGCCCGGAGACCCAGTACTTC. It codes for CASSSLSGGGTRPETQYF.

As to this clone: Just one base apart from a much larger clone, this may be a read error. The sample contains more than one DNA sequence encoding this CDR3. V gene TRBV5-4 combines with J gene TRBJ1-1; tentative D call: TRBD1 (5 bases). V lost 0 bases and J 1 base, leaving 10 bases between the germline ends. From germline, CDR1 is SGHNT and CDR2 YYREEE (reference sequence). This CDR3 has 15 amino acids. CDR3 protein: CASSLVGQGNTEAFF. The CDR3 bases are TGTGCCAGCAGCTTGGTGGGGCAGGGGAACACTGAAGCTTTCTTT.